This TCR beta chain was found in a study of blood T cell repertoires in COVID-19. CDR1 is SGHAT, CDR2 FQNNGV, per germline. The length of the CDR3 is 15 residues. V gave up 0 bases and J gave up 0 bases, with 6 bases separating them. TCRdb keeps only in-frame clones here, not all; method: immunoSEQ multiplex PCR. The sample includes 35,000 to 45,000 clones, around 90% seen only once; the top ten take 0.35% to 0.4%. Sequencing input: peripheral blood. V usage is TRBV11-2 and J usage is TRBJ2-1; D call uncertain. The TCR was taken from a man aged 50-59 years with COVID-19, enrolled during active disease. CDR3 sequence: CASSLDGYSYNEQFF. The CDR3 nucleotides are TGTGCCAGCAGCTTAGACGGTTACTCCTACAATGAGCAGTTCTTC.